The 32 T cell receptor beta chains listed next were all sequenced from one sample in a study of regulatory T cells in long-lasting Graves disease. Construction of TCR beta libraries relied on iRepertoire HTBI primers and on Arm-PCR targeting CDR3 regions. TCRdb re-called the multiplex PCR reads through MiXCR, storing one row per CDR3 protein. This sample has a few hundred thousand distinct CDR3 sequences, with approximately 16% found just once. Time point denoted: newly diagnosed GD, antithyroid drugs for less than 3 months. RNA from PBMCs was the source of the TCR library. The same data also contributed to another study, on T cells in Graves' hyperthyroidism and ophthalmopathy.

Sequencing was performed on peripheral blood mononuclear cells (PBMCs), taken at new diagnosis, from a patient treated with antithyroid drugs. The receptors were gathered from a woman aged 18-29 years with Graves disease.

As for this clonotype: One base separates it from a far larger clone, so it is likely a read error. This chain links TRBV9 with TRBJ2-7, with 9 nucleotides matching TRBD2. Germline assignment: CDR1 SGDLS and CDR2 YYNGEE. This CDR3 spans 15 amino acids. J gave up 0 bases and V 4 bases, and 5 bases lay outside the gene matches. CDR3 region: CASSPRTSDSYEQYF. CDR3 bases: TGTGCCAGCAGCCCTCGGACTAGCGACTCCTACGAGCAGTACTTC.

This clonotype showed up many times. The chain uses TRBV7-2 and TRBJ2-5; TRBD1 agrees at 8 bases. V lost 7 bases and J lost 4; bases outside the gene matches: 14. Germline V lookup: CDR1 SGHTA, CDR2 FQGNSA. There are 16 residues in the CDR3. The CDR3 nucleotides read TGTGCCAGCAACCCCGGGGGCAGGGGGCAAGGAGAGACCCAGTACTTC. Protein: CASNPGGRGQGETQYF.

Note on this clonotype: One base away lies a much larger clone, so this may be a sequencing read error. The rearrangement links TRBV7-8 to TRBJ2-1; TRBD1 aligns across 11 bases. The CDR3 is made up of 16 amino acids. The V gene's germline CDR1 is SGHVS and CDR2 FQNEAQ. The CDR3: CASSKRGTGGYNGQFF. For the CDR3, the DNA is TGTGCCAGCAGTAAGCGAGGGACAGGGGGATACAATGGGCAGTTCTTC.

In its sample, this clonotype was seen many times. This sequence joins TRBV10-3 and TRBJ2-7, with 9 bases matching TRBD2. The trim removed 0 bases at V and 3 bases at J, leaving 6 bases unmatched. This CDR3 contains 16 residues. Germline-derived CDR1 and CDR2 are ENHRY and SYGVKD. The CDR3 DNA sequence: TGTGCCATCAGTGAGTCTGAGCGGGAGGTAATCTACGAGCAGTACTTC. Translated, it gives CAISESEREVIYEQYF.

The chain's CDR3 is CASSEAAGAYSNQPQHF. CDR3 sequence (DNA): TGTGCCAGCAGTGAGGCTGCAGGGGCTTATAGCAATCAGCCCCAGCATTTT. The chain couples TRBV2 to TRBJ1-5, with a weak D call TRBD1 (6 bases). In germline, CDR1 is SNHLY, CDR2 FYNNEI. The CDR3 sequence is 17 residues long. V was pared by 3 bases and J by 0 bases, with 15 bases between.

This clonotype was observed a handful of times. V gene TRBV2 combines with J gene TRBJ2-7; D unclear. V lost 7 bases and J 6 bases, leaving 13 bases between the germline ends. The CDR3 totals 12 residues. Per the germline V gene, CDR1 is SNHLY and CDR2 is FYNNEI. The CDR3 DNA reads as TGTGCCAGCACTGCAGAGGTTTTCGAGCAGTACTTC. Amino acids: CASTAEVFEQYF.

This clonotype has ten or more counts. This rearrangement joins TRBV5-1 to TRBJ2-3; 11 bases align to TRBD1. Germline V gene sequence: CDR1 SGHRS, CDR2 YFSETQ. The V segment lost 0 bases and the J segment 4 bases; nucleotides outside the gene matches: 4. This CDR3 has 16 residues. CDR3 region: CASSLGGQGAADTQYF. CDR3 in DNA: TGCGCCAGCAGCTTGGGCGGACAGGGGGCCGCAGATACGCAGTATTTT.

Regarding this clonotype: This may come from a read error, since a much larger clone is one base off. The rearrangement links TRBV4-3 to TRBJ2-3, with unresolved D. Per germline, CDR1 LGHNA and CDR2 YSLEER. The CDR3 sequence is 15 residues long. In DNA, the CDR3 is TGCGCCAGCGGCCAAGACGGAATTAGCACAGATACGCAGTATTTT. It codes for CASGQDGISTDTQYF.

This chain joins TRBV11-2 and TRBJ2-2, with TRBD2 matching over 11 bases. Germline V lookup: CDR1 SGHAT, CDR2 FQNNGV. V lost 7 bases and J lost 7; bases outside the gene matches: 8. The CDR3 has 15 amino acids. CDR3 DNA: TGTGCCAGCACCCGACTAGCGGGACTTGTCGGGGAGCTGTTTTTT. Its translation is CASTRLAGLVGELFF.

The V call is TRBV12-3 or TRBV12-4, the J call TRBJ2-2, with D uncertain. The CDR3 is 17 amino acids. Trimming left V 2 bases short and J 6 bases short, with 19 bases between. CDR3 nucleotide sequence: TGTGCCAGCAGTTTAAGTTCTCGCTTTGTAGGTTCCGGGGAGCTGTTTTTT. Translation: CASSLSSRFVGSGELFF.

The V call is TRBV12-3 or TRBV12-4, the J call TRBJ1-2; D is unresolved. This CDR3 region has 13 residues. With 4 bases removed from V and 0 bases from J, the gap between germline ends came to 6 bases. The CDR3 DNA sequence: TGTGCCAGCAGTTCCAGGACTAACTATGGCTACACCTTC. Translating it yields CASSSRTNYGYTF.

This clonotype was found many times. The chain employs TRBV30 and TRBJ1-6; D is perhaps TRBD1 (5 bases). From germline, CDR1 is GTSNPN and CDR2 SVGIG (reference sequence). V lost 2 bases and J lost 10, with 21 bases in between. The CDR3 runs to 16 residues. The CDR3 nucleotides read TGTGCCTGGAGTCAACCGGGGCTACCAAGGGGATCACCCCTCCACTTT. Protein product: CAWSQPGLPRGSPLHF.

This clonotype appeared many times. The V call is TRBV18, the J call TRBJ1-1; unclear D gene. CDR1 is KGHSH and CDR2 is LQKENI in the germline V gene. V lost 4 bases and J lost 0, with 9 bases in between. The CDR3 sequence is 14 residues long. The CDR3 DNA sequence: TGTGCCAGCTCACGGATGGGGTTGAACACTGAAGCTTTCTTT. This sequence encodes CASSRMGLNTEAFF.

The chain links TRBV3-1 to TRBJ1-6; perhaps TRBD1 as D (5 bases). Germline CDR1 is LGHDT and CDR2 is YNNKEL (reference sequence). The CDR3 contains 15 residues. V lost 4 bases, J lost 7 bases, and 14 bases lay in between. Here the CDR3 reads CASSPTGTGNSPLHF. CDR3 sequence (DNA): TGTGCCAGCAGCCCCACCGGGACGGGAAATTCACCCCTCCACTTT.

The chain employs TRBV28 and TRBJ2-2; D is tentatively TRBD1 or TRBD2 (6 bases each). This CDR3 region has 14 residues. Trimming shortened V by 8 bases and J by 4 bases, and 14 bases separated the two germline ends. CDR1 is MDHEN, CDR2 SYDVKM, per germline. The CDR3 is CASLGGGATGELFF. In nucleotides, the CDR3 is TGTGCCAGCTTGGGGGGCGGGGCCACCGGGGAGCTGTTTTTT.

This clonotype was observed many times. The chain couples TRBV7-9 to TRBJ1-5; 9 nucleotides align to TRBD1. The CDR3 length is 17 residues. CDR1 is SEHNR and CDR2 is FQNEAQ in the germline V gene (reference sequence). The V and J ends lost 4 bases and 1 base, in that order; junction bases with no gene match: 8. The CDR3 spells CASSSRQGDVSNQPQHF. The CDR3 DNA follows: TGTGCCAGCAGCTCGCGACAGGGGGATGTCAGCAATCAGCCCCAGCATTTT.

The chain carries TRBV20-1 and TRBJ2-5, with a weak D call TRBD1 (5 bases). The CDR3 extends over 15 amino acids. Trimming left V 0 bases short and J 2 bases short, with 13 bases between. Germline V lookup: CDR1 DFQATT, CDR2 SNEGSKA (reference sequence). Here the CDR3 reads CSARDIFQGQETQYF. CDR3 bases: TGCAGTGCTAGAGATATCTTTCAGGGACAAGAGACCCAGTACTTC.

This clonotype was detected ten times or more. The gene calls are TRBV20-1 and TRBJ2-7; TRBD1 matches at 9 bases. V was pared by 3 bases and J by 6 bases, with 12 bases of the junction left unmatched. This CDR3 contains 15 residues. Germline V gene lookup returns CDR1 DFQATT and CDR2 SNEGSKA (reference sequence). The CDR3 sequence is CSASSTGTGTFEQYF. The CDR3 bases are TGCAGTGCTAGTTCGACGGGGACAGGGACATTCGAGCAGTACTTC.

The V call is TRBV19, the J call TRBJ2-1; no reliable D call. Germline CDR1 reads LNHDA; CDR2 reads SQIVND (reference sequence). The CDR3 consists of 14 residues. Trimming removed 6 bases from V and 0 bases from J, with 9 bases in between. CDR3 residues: CASRMLSSYNEQFF. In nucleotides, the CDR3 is TGTGCCAGTAGGATGTTAAGCTCCTACAATGAGCAGTTCTTC.

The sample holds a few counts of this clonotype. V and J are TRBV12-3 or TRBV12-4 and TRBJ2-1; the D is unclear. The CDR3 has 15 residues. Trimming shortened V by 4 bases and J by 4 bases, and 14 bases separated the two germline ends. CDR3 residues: CASSSVVQLYNEQFF. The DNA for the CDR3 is TGTGCCAGCAGTTCCGTGGTACAGTTATACAATGAGCAGTTCTTC.

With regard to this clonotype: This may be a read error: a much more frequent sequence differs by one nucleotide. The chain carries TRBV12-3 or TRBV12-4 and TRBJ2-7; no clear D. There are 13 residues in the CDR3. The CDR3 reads CASSFSRTYEQCF. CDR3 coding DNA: TGTGCCAGCAGTTTCAGCCGAACCTACGAGCAGTGCTTC.

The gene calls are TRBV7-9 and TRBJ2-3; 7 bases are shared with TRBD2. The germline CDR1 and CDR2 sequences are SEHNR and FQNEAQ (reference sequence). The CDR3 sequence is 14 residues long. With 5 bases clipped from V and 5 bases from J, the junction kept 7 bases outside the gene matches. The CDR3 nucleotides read TGTGCCAGCAGCCTGACTAGCCTGCTAGATACGCAGTATTTT. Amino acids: CASSLTSLLDTQYF.

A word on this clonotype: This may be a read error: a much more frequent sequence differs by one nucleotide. CDR3 coding DNA: TGCAGTGCTAAGGGGACTAGCGGGAACAATGAGCAGTTCTTC. Its translation: CSAKGTSGNNEQFF. The gene calls are TRBV20-1 and TRBJ2-1, with 13 bases fitting TRBD2. The CDR3 contains 14 residues. Germline CDR1 and CDR2: DFQATT and SNEGSKA (reference sequence). Germline trimming cut 4 bases from V and 5 bases from J; bases unmatched to any gene: 2.

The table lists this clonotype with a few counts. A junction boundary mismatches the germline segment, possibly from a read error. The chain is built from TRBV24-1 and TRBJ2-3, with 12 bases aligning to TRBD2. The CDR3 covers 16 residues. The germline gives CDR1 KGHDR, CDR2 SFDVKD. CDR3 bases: TGTGCCAGCAGTTTATGGCTAGCGGGAGGGCCGGATACGCAGTATTTT. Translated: CASSLWLAGGPDTQYF.

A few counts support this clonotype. CDR3 sequence (DNA): TGTGCCAGCACCCATCCGAGCGGGACAGGGGGCGCCGATACGCAGTATTTT. Translation: CASTHPSGTGGADTQYF. The chain carries TRBV6-1 and TRBJ2-3; TRBD1 matches 12 bases. This CDR3 comprises 17 residues. The germline CDR1 and CDR2 sequences are MNHNS and SASEGT. Trimming at V came to 7 bases and at J to 6 bases, leaving 14 bases not matched to a gene.

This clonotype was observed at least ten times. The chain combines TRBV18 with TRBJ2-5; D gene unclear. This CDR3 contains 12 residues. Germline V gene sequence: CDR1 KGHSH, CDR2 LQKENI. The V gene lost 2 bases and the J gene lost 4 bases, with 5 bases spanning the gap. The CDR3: CASSPVLETQYF. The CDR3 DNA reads TGTGCCAGCTCACCAGTTTTAGAGACCCAGTACTTC.

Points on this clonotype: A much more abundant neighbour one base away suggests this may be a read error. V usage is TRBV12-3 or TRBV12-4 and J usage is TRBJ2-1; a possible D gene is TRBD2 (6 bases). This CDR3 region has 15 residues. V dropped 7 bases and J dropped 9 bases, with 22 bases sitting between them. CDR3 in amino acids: CASTSRLVGGGEQFF. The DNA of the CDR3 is TGTGCCAGCACCTCGAGACTAGTGGGAGGTGGTGAGCAGTTCTTC.

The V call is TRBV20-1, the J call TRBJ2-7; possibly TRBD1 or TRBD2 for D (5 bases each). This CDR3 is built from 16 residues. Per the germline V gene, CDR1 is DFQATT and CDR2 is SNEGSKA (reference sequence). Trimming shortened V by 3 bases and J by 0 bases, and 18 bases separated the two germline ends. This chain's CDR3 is CSASPVTGTSSYEQYF. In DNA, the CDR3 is TGCAGTGCTAGCCCCGTTACCGGGACCAGCTCCTACGAGCAGTACTTC.

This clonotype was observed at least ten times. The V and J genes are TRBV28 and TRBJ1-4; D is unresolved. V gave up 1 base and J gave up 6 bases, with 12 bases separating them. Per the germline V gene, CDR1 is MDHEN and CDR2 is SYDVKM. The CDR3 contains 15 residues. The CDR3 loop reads CASSLLQVGYEKLFF. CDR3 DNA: TGTGCCAGCAGTTTATTACAAGTGGGATATGAAAAACTGTTTTTT. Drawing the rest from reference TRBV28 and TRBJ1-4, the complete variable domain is DVKVTQSSRYLVKRTGEKVFLECVQDMDHENMFWYRQDPGLGLRLIYFSYDVKMKEKGDIPEGYSVSREKKERFSLILESASTNQTSMYLCASSLLQVGYEKLFFGSGTQLSVL.

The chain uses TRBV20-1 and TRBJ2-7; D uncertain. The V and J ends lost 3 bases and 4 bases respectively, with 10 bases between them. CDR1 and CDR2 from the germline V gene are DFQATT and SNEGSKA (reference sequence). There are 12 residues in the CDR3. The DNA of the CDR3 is TGCAGTGCTAGTAACTATCTATACGAGCAGTACTTC. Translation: CSASNYLYEQYF.

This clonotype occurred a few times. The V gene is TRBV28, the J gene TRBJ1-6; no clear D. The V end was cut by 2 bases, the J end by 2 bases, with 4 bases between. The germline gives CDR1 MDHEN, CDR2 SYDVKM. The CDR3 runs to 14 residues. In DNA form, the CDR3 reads TGTGCCAGCAGTTTAAAGGCCTATAATTCACCCCTCCACTTT. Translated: CASSLKAYNSPLHF.

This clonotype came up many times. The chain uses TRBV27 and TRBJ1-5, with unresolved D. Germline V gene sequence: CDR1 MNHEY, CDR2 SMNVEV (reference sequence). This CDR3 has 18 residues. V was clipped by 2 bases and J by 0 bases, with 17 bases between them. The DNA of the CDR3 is TGTGCCAGCAGTTTAAAGCTCCGGAAGGTTAATAGCAATCAGCCCCAGCATTTT. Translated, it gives CASSLKLRKVNSNQPQHF.